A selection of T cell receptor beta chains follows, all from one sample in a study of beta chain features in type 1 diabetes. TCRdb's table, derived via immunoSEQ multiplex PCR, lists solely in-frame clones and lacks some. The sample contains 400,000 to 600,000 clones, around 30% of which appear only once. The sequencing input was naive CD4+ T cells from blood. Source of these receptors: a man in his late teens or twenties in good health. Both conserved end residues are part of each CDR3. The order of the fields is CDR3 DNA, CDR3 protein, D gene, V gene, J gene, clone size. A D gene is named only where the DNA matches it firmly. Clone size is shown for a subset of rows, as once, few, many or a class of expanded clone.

CDR3nt: TGCAGCGTCTCTCGGGGGGTAAACACTGAAGCTTTCTTT; CDR3aa: CSVSRGVNTEAFF; d_gene: -; v_gene: TRBV29-1; j_gene: TRBJ1-1; abundance: few
CDR3nt: TGTGCCTGGAAGCAGCGCTACGACGGGGAGCTGTTTTTT; CDR3aa: CAWKQRYDGELFF; d_gene: -; v_gene: TRBV30; j_gene: TRBJ2-2; abundance: -
CDR3nt: TGTGCCAGCAGCCCCTGGGGGACTAGCGGGAGGTATAATGAGCAGTTCTTC; CDR3aa: CASSPWGTSGRYNEQFF; d_gene: TRBD2; v_gene: TRBV7-2; j_gene: TRBJ2-1; abundance: few
CDR3nt: TGTGCCAGCAGCGTCGCTAGCGGGTCCAATGAGCAGTTCTTC; CDR3aa: CASSVASGSNEQFF; d_gene: TRBD2; v_gene: TRBV9; j_gene: TRBJ2-1; abundance: -
CDR3nt: TGTGCCAGCAGCCGCATGAGGGGCGACGAGCAGTACTTC; CDR3aa: CASSRMRGDEQYF; d_gene: -; v_gene: TRBV6-6; j_gene: TRBJ2-7; abundance: few
CDR3nt: TGTGCCAGCAGCGTAGAGGCTCTAGCGGGAAAAGATACGCAGTATTTT; CDR3aa: CASSVEALAGKDTQYF; d_gene: TRBD2; v_gene: TRBV9; j_gene: TRBJ2-3; abundance: few
CDR3nt: TGTGCCTGGACAGGGTACGGCACCGGGGAGCTGTTTTTT; CDR3aa: CAWTGYGTGELFF; d_gene: -; v_gene: TRBV30; j_gene: TRBJ2-2; abundance: -
CDR3nt: TGTGCCTGGAGCTACACCGCTCTCCGAGGCACTGAAGCTTTCTTT; CDR3aa: CAWSYTALRGTEAFF; d_gene: -; v_gene: TRBV30; j_gene: TRBJ1-1; abundance: few
CDR3nt: TGTGCCATCACAACGACGAGCACAGATACGCAGTATTTT; CDR3aa: CAITTTSTDTQYF; d_gene: -; v_gene: TRBV10-3; j_gene: TRBJ2-3; abundance: -
CDR3nt: TGTGCCAGCGAACCCGCAGGGGCCACCTACGAGCAGTACTTC; CDR3aa: CASEPAGATYEQYF; d_gene: -; v_gene: TRBV28; j_gene: TRBJ2-7; abundance: -
CDR3nt: TGTGCCAGCAGCTTGAATAGTAACGAGCAGTACTTC; CDR3aa: CASSLNSNEQYF; d_gene: -; v_gene: TRBV5-6; j_gene: TRBJ2-7; abundance: -
CDR3nt: TGTGCCACCAGCAGAGCAGAGAGTTCGAACACCGGGGAGCTGTTTTTT; CDR3aa: CATSRAESSNTGELFF; d_gene: -; v_gene: TRBV15; j_gene: TRBJ2-2; abundance: few
CDR3nt: TGTGCTAGCAGCTTAGCCGGACAGGGGGAGCAGTTCTTC; CDR3aa: CASSLAGQGEQFF; d_gene: TRBD1; v_gene: TRBV7-7; j_gene: TRBJ2-1; abundance: few
CDR3nt: TGTGCCAGCAGCACCCGTCAGAAAGGGGAGACCCAGTACTTC; CDR3aa: CASSTRQKGETQYF; d_gene: -; v_gene: TRBV7-9; j_gene: TRBJ2-5; abundance: few
CDR3nt: TGTGCCAGCAGGTTGAGCTCCTACAATGAGCAGTTCTTC; CDR3aa: CASRLSSYNEQFF; d_gene: -; v_gene: TRBV6-6; j_gene: TRBJ2-1; abundance: few
CDR3nt: TGTGCCAGCAGCCAAGTCGGTTCGCCAAACCCCAACTTC; CDR3aa: CASSQVGSPNPNF; d_gene: -; v_gene: TRBV14; j_gene: TRBJ2-7; abundance: -
CDR3nt: TGCGCCAGCAGCCAAGATTGGGCTAGCGGGAGGTACGAGCAGTACTTC; CDR3aa: CASSQDWASGRYEQYF; d_gene: TRBD2; v_gene: TRBV4-3; j_gene: TRBJ2-7; abundance: few
CDR3nt: TGTGCCAGCAGTTACTCGATGGCTCTTAGCTCCTACGAGCAGTACTTC; CDR3aa: CASSYSMALSSYEQYF; d_gene: -; v_gene: TRBV6-6; j_gene: TRBJ2-7; abundance: few
CDR3nt: TGTGCCAGCAGTGAAGGGGGGATCATCACTGAAGCTTTCTTT; CDR3aa: CASSEGGIITEAFF; d_gene: -; v_gene: TRBV25-1; j_gene: TRBJ1-1; abundance: few
CDR3nt: TGCGCCAGCAGCCAAGAGGCCCGGGCGAAGCAGTACTTC; CDR3aa: CASSQEARAKQYF; d_gene: -; v_gene: TRBV4-1; j_gene: TRBJ2-7; abundance: -
CDR3nt: TGTGCCAGCATGGGGTTGACTAGAATAAGCCAAGAGACCCAGTACTTC; CDR3aa: CASMGLTRISQETQYF; d_gene: -; v_gene: TRBV2; j_gene: TRBJ2-5; abundance: -
CDR3nt: TGCGCCAGCAGTAGCGGTAGCTCCTACGAGCAGTACTTC; CDR3aa: CASSSGSSYEQYF; d_gene: -; v_gene: TRBV5-1; j_gene: TRBJ2-7; abundance: -
CDR3nt: TGCGCCAGCAGCTCGCTAGCGGGAGGGACAGATACGCAGTATTTT; CDR3aa: CASSSLAGGTDTQYF; d_gene: TRBD2; v_gene: TRBV5-1; j_gene: TRBJ2-3; abundance: few
CDR3nt: TGTGCCAGCAGGATTACAGGGGGCGCGGAGACCCAGTACTTC; CDR3aa: CASRITGGAETQYF; d_gene: TRBD1; v_gene: TRBV7-2; j_gene: TRBJ2-5; abundance: -